This T cell receptor beta chain was identified during a study of CD8 T cells in ankylosing spondylitis. Germline V gene data show CDR1 as SGHRS and CDR2 as YFSETQ. The CDR3 spans 14 residues. With V trimmed by 3 bases and J by 3 bases, 2 bases remained unmatched. Making use of molecular barcodes, quantitative 5'-RACE generated TCR beta libraries. A single record per CDR3 protein comes from TCRdb applying MiXCR to the 5' RACE reads. Of roughly 90,000 distinct CDR3 sequences in the sample, over 6.5% were seen once. This clonotype was found many times. Antigen unknown. Study results and caveats: Clones that were linked to disease were CD8+ and were relatively rare in peripheral blood. Prior literature has documented some motif variants in synovial fluid and blood from reactive arthritis. A TCR beta motif made of about 8 highly homologous variants seemed typical of ankylosing spondylitis blood.

The sample consisted of blood, either unsorted or a sorted T cell fraction (not recorded which). This chain joins TRBV5-1 and TRBJ2-5, with 10 bases matching TRBD2. The TCR originated in a male donor with ankylosing spondylitis or in good health (not recorded which). CDR3 region: CASSWTSGKETQYF. CDR3 nucleotides: TGCGCCAGCAGCTGGACTAGCGGCAAAGAGACCCAGTACTTC.